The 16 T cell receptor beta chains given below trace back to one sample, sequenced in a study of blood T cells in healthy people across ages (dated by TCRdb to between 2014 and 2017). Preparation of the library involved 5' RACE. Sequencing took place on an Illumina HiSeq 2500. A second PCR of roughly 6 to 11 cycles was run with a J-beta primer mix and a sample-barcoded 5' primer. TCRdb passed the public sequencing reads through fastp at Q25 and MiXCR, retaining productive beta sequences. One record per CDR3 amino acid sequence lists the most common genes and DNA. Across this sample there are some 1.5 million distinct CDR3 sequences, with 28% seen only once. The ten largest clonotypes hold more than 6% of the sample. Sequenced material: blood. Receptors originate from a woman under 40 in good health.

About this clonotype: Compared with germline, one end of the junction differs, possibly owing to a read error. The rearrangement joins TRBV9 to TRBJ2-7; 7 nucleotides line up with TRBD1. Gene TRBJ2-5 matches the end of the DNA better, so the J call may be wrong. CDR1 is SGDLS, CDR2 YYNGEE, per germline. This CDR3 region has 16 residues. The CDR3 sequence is CAGSPGIGTAEETQYF. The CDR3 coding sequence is TGTGCCGGCAGCCCCGGAATAGGGACAGCAGAAGAGACCCAGTACTTC.

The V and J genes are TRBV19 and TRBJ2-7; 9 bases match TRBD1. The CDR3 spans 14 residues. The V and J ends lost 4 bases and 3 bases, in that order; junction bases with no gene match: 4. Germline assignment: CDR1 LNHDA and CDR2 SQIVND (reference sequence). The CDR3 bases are TGTGCCAGTAGTAACGGGGACAGGGACTACGAGCAGTACTTC. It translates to CASSNGDRDYEQYF.

CDR3 nucleotides: TGTGCCAGCAAGGTGGGACAGAATGAAAAACTGTTTTTT. Translated, it gives CASKVGQNEKLFF. The V gene is TRBV10-3, the J gene TRBJ1-4; TRBD1 agrees at 7 bases. The J segment lost 5 bases and the V segment lost 10 bases, leaving 7 bases of the junction unmatched. This CDR3 comprises 13 residues. The germline CDR1 and CDR2 sequences are ENHRY and SYGVKD.

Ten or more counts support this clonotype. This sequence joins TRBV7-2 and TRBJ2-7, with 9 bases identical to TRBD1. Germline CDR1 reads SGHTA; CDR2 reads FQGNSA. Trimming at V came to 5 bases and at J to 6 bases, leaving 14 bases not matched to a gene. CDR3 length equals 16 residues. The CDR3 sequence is CASSAGQGWSLGEQYF. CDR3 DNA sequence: TGTGCCAGCAGCGCCGGACAGGGGTGGTCCTTGGGCGAGCAGTACTTC.

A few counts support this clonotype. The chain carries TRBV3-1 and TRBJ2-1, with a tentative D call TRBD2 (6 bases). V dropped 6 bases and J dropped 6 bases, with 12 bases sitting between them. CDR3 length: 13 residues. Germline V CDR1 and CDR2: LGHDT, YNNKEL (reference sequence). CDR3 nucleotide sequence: TGTGCCAGCAGGGACTACCTCGTCAATGAGCAGTTCTTC. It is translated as CASRDYLVNEQFF.

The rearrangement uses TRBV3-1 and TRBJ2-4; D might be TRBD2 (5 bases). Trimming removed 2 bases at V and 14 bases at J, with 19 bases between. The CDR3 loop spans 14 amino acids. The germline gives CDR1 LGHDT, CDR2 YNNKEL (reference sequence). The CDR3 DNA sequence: TGTGCCAGCAGCCAACCTAGTGGACTGACTGGGAAGTACTTC. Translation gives CASSQPSGLTGKYF.

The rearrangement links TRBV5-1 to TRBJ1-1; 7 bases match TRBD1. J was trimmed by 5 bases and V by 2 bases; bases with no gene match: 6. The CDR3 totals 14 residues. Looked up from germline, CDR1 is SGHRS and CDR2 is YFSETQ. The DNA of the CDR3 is TGCGCCAGCAGCTTATCAGGGGACAGAACTGAAGCTTTCTTT. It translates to CASSLSGDRTEAFF. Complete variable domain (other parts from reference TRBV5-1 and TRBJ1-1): KAGVTQTPRYLIKTRGQQVTLSCSPISGHRSVSWYQQTPGQGLQFLFEYFSETQRNKGNFPGRFSGRQFSNSRSEMNVSTLELGDSALYLCASSLSGDRTEAFFGQGTRLTVV.

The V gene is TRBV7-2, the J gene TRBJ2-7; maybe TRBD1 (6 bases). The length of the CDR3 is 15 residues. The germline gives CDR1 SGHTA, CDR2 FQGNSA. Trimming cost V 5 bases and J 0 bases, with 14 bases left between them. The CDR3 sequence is CASSHFSGHSYEQYF. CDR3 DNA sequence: TGTGCCAGCAGCCATTTTTCGGGACACTCCTACGAGCAGTACTTC.

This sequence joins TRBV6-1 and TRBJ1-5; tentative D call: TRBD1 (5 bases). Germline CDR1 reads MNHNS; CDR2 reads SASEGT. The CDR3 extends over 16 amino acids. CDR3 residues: CAGPGDAETRNQPQHF. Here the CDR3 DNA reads TGTGCGGGGCCTGGGGACGCCGAGACTCGGAATCAGCCCCAGCATTTT.

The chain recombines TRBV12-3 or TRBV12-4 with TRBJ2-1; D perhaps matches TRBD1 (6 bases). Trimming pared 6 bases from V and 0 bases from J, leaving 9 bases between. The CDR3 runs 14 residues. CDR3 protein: CASRGQISYNEQFF. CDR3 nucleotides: TGTGCCAGCAGAGGACAGATCTCCTACAATGAGCAGTTCTTC.

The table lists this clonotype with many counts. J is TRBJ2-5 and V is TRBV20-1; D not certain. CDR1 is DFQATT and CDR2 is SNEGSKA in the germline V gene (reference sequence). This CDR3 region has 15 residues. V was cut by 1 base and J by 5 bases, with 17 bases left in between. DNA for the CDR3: TGCAGTGCTAGAGTCCCAGGATGGCTCCAGGAGACCCAGTACTTC. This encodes CSARVPGWLQETQYF.

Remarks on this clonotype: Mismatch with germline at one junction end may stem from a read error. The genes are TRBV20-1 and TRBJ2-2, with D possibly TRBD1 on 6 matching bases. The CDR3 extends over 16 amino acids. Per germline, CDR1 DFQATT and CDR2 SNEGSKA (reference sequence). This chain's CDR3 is CSAFALAGANTGELFF. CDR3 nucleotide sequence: TGCAGTGCATTTGCCCTAGCAGGGGCGAACACCGGGGAGTTGTTTTTT.

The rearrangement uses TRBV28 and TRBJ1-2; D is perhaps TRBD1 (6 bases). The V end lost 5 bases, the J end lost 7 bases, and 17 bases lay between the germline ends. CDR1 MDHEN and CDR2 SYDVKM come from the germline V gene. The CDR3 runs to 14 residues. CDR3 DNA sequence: TGTGCCAGCAGTCGTACAGGGATCTCGAGTGGCTACACCTTC. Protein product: CASSRTGISSGYTF.

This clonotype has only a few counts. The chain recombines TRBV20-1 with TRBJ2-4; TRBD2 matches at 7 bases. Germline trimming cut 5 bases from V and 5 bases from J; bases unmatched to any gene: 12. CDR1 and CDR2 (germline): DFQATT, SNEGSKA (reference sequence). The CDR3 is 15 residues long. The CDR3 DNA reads TGCAGTGCTCCTAAGAGTTTGGGGAGGGAAAACATTCAGTACTTC. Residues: CSAPKSLGRENIQYF.

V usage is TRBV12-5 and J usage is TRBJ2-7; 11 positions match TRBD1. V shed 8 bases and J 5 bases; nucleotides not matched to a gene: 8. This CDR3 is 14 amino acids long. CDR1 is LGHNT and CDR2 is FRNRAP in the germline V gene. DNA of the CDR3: TGTGCTAGTCTACACGGGGGACAGGGGGACGAGCAGTACTTC. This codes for CASLHGGQGDEQYF. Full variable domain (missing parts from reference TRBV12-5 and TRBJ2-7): DARVTQTPRHKVTEMGQEVTMRCQPILGHNTVFWYRQTMMQGLELLAYFRNRAPLDDSGMPKDRFSAEMPDATLATLKIQPSEPRDSAVYFCASLHGGQGDEQYFGPGTRLTVT.

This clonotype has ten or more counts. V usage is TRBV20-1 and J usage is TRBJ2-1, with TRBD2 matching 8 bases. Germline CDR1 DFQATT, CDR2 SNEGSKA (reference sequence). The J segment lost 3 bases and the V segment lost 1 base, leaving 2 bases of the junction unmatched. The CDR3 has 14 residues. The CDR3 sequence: CSARGLAGYNEQFF. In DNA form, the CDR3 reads TGCAGTGCTAGAGGGCTAGCGGGCTACAATGAGCAGTTCTTC.